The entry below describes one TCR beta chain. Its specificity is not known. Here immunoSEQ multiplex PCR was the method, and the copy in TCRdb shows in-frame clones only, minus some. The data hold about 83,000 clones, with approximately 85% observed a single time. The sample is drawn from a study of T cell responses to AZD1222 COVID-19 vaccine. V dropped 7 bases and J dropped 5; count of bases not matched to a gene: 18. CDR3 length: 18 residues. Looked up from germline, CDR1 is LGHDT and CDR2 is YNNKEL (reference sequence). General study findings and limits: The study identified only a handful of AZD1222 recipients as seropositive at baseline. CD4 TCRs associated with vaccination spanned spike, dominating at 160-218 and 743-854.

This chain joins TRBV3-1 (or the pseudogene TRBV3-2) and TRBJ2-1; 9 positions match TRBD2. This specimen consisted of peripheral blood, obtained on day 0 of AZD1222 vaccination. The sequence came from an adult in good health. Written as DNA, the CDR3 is TGTGCCAGCACTCAAAGAGGGGGGCTAGCGGGGTCCCACAATGAGCAGTTCTTC. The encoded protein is CASTQRGGLAGSHNEQFF.